This is a list of T cell receptor beta chains from one sample in a study of cytomegalovirus exposure and HLA in healthy donors. Produced via immunoSEQ multiplex PCR; TCRdb's table is partial and in-frame only. The data show roughly 120,000 clones, 80% seen once. Material for sequencing was PBMCs. The receptors come from a young man in good health and CMV-seronegative. CDR3s include the opening cysteine and the closing phenylalanine or tryptophan. Each record gives: D gene, V gene, J gene, clone size, CDR3 DNA, CDR3 protein. The D gene is left open where the match is weak. Size tells how often a clone was seen (once, few, many) or the class of an expanded clone, and some rows leave it out.

TRBD1	TRBV7-9	TRBJ1-1	NA	TGTGCCAGCAGCCTGAGGACAGGGGAAGGTTCTGAAGCTTTCTTT	CASSLRTGEGSEAFF
TRBD1	TRBV10-3	TRBJ1-1	few	TGTGCCATCAGTGACAGGGGGACCACTGAAGCTTTCTTT	CAISDRGTTEAFF
TRBD1	TRBV19	TRBJ2-5	NA	TGTGCCAGTAGTAGACAGGGGTTTAAAGAGACCCAGTACTTC	CASSRQGFKETQYF
TRBD1	TRBV27	TRBJ1-1	NA	TGTGCCAGCAGTTCCCTACAGGGGCCGGACACTGAAGCTTTCTTT	CASSSLQGPDTEAFF
NA	TRBV5-6	TRBJ2-7	NA	TGTGCCAGCAGCTCAACGAGCTCCTACGAGCAGTACTTC	CASSSTSSYEQYF
TRBD1	TRBV10-3	TRBJ1-1	NA	TGTGCCATCAGGGGGACAGCCATGAACACTGAAGCTTTCTTT	CAIRGTAMNTEAFF
TRBD1	TRBV9	TRBJ2-3	NA	TGTGCCAGCAGCGTAGTAGGGACAGGCACAGATACGCAGTATTTT	CASSVVGTGTDTQYF
NA	TRBV19	TRBJ1-4	NA	TGTGCCAGTAGTATGACAGGCAGTGAAAAACTGTTTTTT	CASSMTGSEKLFF
TRBD2	TRBV7-7	TRBJ2-5	NA	TGTGCTAGCAGCTTAGAGGCTAGCGGGAATCAAGAGACCCAGTACTTC	CASSLEASGNQETQYF
NA	TRBV7-9	TRBJ2-7	NA	TGTGCCAGCAGCTCACAGGGTTACGAGCAGTACTTC	CASSSQGYEQYF